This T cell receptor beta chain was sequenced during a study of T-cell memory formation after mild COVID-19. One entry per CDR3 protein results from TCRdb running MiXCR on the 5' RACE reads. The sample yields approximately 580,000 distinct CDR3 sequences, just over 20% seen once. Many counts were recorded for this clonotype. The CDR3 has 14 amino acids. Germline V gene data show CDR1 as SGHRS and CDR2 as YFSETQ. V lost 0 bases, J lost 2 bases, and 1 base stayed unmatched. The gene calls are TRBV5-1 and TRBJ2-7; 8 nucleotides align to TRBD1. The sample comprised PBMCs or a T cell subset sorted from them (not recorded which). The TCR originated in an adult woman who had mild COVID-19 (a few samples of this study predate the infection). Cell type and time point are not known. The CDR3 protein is CASSLGTGPYEQYF. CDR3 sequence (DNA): TGCGCCAGCAGCTTGGGGACAGGGCCCTACGAGCAGTACTTC.